This is a list of T cell receptor beta chains from one sample in a study of neurological immune-mediated disorders. From the 5' RACE reads, TCRdb called clonotypes with MiXCR, one entry per CDR3 protein. Of about 62,000 distinct CDR3 sequences listed, about 3.7% are singletons. The specimen sequenced was PBMCs. Every receptor here comes from a woman in her 50s with multiple sclerosis. Each CDR3 is given with its conserved first and last residue. D genes are given only for firm matches. Not every row has a clone size; where given, it reads once, few, many or a size class.

d_call	v_call	j_call	clone_size	cdr3_nt	cdr3_aa
TRBD1	TRBV6-6	TRBJ2-4	few	TGTGCCAGCAGTTACAGGGACAGGGGGTACTTC	CASSYRDRGYF
TRBD1	TRBV7-6	TRBJ2-5	many	TGTGCCAGCAGCTGGGGACAGACAGAGACCCAGTACTTC	CASSWGQTETQYF
TRBD1	TRBV20-1	TRBJ2-7	many	TGCAGTGCTAAGACCGGGACAGGCTACGAGCAGTACTTC	CSAKTGTGYEQYF
TRBD2	TRBV12-3/TRBV12-4	TRBJ2-5	many	TGTGCCAGCAGTGAGACTAGCGGGACCCAAGAGACCCAGTACTTC	CASSETSGTQETQYF
TRBD2	TRBV28	TRBJ2-7	many	TGTGCCAGCAGCACACCGGGGGGGAACTCCTACGAGCAGTACTTC	CASSTPGGNSYEQYF
.	TRBV5-1	TRBJ1-5	many	TGCGCCAGCAGCCTAGGGTCCGATCAGCCCCAGCATTTT	CASSLGSDQPQHF
TRBD1	TRBV9	TRBJ1-1	many	TGTGCCAGCAGCGTCGGGACAGGACCGAACACTGAAGCTTTCTTT	CASSVGTGPNTEAFF
.	TRBV12-3/TRBV12-4	TRBJ2-5	many	TGTGCCAGCAGTTTAGGTGAAGAGACCCAGTACTTC	CASSLGEETQYF
TRBD2	TRBV7-6	TRBJ2-2	many	TGTGCCAGCAGCTCGTCCACTAGCGGGAGGTCTGCCGGGGAGCTGTTTTTT	CASSSSTSGRSAGELFF
.	TRBV20-1	TRBJ2-4	.	TGCAGTGCTAGAGACAGGGTTGTAGCCAAAAAAATTCAGTACTTC	CSARDRVVAKKIQYF
.	TRBV7-2	TRBJ1-1	many	TGTGCCAGCAGCTCCGGTCCCGCTACGAACACTGAAGCTTTCTTT	CASSSGPATNTEAFF
.	TRBV7-6	TRBJ1-5	many	TGTGCCAGCAGCCCCTCGGGTAAGGGAAGCAATCAGCCCCAGCATTTT	CASSPSGKGSNQPQHF
.	TRBV5-1	TRBJ2-2	many	TGCGCCAGCAGGGTAGCGGAAAAGAACACCGGGGAGCTGTTTTTT	CASRVAEKNTGELFF
.	TRBV15	TRBJ2-3	many	TGTGCCACCAGCAGACTCTTGGGTGGTACAGGGAGCACAGATACGCAGTATTTT	CATSRLLGGTGSTDTQYF
.	TRBV7-6	TRBJ2-5	many	TGTGCCAGCAGCGGAATTACAGTGACCCAGTACTTC	CASSGITVTQYF
.	TRBV12-3/TRBV12-4	TRBJ1-1	.	TGTGCCAGCAGTTTGCGGACAGCCAACACTGAAGCTTTCTTT	CASSLRTANTEAFF
.	TRBV3-1	TRBJ2-1	few	TGTGCCAGCAGTGGGGACGGCCCTGTCCCCAGTAATGAGCAGTTCTTC	CASSGDGPVPSNEQFF
.	TRBV11-2	TRBJ2-4	.	TGTGCCAGCAGCCAGGTCGTGGGACCCCAGTTGTACTTC	CASSQVVGPQLYF
.	TRBV25-1	TRBJ2-6	many	TGTGCCAGCAGTGACTTGTTCGACAGGGCCAACGTCCTGACTTTC	CASSDLFDRANVLTF
.	TRBV14	TRBJ1-1	many	TGTGCCAGCAGCCCTCAACAGGTCTACACTGAAGCTTTCTTT	CASSPQQVYTEAFF
TRBD2	TRBV4-2	TRBJ2-3	few	TGTGCCAGCAGCCAGGCTGCCTCTAGCGGTGGAGATACGCAGTATTTT	CASSQAASSGGDTQYF
TRBD1	TRBV15	TRBJ2-7	few	TGTGCCACCAGGGGACAGAACTACGAGCAGTACTTC	CATRGQNYEQYF